The present T cell receptor beta chain was sequenced within a study of blood T cell repertoires in COVID-19. Study context: COVID-19 samples from acute and convalescent phases originated in the United States, Italy and Spain.

This clone appeared once. Original methodology: Nucleated cell number was recorded as an estimate derived from reference gene primer amplification. The table came from immunoSEQ multiplex PCR; TCRdb's copy has only in-frame clones and leaves some out. Clone size and the V and J calls come from that table; the DNA yielded D and trimming. The sample has about 41,000 clones; about 88% are singletons. CDR3 length: 13 amino acids. Trimming cost V 5 bases and J 2 bases, with 9 bases left between them. Looked up from germline, CDR1 is SEHNR and CDR2 is FQNEAQ (reference sequence). The gene calls are TRBV7-9 and TRBJ1-2; D is unresolved. The clonotype comes from a human donor in a cohort sampled during active COVID-19. The specimen was peripheral blood. The CDR3 is CASSAGVNYGYTF. The CDR3 DNA is TGTGCCAGCAGCGCCGGGGTGAACTATGGCTACACCTTC.